This T cell receptor (beta chain) stems from a study of identical twins. Study outcomes and limitations: Fewer insertions characterized abundant cord blood beta clonotypes, whereas memory repertoires showed none. Beta out-of-frame sequences displayed a weaker excess of sharing between twins. Twin pairs' shared out-of-frame alpha sequences were enriched in low generation probability.

This CDR3 contains 13 residues. Trimming cost V 5 bases and J 2 bases, with 13 bases left between them. Germline CDR1 and CDR2: SQVTM and ANQGSEA. This clonotype was seen ten or more times. No antigen is known for it. cDNA molecules carried unique molecular identifiers, and template switching added a universal primer site. Via MiXCR, TCRdb re-called the 5' RACE reads, giving one row per CDR3 protein. Of about 720,000 distinct CDR3 sequences in the sample, 8% to 9% were seen once. These same records also appear under a second study, on yellow fever vaccine responses in identical twins.

Material for sequencing was PBMCs. The receptor was derived from a woman in her late teens or twenties in good health. The J gene is TRBJ2-7, the V gene TRBV29-1; TRBD2 might be the D (5 bases). The CDR3 is CSVKPRETYEQYF. Here the CDR3 DNA reads TGCAGCGTTAAACCAAGGGAGACCTACGAGCAGTACTTC.